The sequence of this T cell receptor beta chain was determined in a study of siplizumab effects on memory and regulatory T cells (dated by TCRdb to about 2019). Concerning the study at large: The study examined how the anti-CD2 antibody siplizumab affects alloreactive T-cell subsets in allogeneic mixed lymphocyte reactions built from human PBMCs.

Beyond this particular receptor, the publication reports: Whether proliferating Tregs from siplizumab cultures were suppressive was not functionally confirmed. Among mappable alloreactive CD4+ clones, the Treg-derived fraction averaged around 69% with siplizumab versus 25% to 30% in control reactions. Greater diversity appeared to be present in unstimulated naive T cells than in memory T cells, and a substantial contribution to the alloresponse seemed to be made by naive cells. Roughly 75-97% of proliferating CD4+ or CD8+ clones could not be assigned a naive or memory phenotype. Sequences below about 10^-5 frequency were poorly captured, so only a minor fraction of alloreactive clones could be mapped to unstimulated subsets. Siplizumab significantly lowered the cumulative frequency of alloreactive sequences that could be traced to unstimulated CD4+ memory T cells.

Note on this clone: Its antigen is unknown. No clone much larger than this one lies a single base away; base qualities are absent.

Libraries came from the immunoSEQ multiplex PCR assay. Each sample had some 10^5 TCR templates assayed by the deep sequencing platform. Genomic DNA extracted from sorted T cells was used for TCRbeta CDR3 sequencing. Concerning the study's data processing: Clonal analysis of TCRbeta CDR3 data was done in the R programming language. Unstimulated samples were compared with post-reaction CFSE-low samples to define alloreactive CD4+ and CD8+ clones. Regulatory or non-regulatory origin was assigned to alloreactive CD4+ clones by matching of sequences to sorted unstimulated Treg and non-Treg repertoires. This immuneACCESS table, as held by TCRdb, lists in-frame sequences with V and J called but not all clones. Of the missing ones, under half trace to an unresolved V gene in checked studies; the others have no known cause. That table furnishes V, J and clone size, whereas the DNA furnished D and trimming. The sample table contains about 50,000 clones; only one count was recorded for more than 85% of them. Clones ranked in the top ten supply less than 0.35% of the sample.

In a few donor pairs, further sequencing was done on unstimulated CD8+ naive, CD4+ memory, CD8+ TEMRA, CD4+ naive and CD8+ effector memory subsets. Sorted unstimulated T cells and proliferating T cells recovered from mixed lymphocyte reactions were subjected to TCRbeta CDR3 sequencing. Fresh whole blood from nine to eleven HLA-typed healthy donors served as the source for isolating PBMCs. Trimming takes 1 base from V and 7 bases from J, and the germline ends sit 11 bases apart. The CDR3 measures 14 amino acids from cysteine to phenylalanine. Only the CDR3 region is kept as DNA, spanning 42 bases read in frame from base 1. CDR1 and CDR2 were assigned from the germline V gene as SGHVS and FQNEAQ.

The TCR was taken from a human donor in good health. This chain is built from TRBV7-8 and TRBJ1-5, and perhaps TRBD1 as D gene, on 6 matching bases. Specimen: naive CD8+ T cells sorted from blood. Read against the paper, the sample's cell subset or site label means: unstimulated naive T cells. The bases are TGTGCCAGCAGCTTAGGGTGGGGGCAACAGCCCCAGCATTTT. The resulting protein is CASSLGWGQQPQHF. Reference TRBV7-8 and TRBJ1-5 genes cover what lies past the CDR3, so the full variable domain is GAGVSQSPRYKVAKRGQDVALRCDPISGHVSLFWYQQALGQGPEFLTYFQNEAQLDKSGLPSDRFFAERPEGSVSTLKIQRTQQEDSAVYLCASSLGWGQQPQHFGDGTRLSIL.